The 25 T cell receptor beta chains given below trace back to one sample, sequenced in a study of naive and memory T cell subsets. Study-wide results and caveats: Possibly reflecting memory cells re-expressing CD45RA, a few larger clonotypes occurred in naive repertoires, especially CD8.

Their antigen targets remain unknown. Both TRBC1 and TRBC2 were covered by a beta constant-region primer of two equimolar oligonucleotides. Nested alpha and beta constant-region primers with the SP2 primer drove four PCR rounds on ligated cDNA. Using its own MiXCR run on the UMI-ligation and nested PCR reads, TCRdb lists one record per CDR3 protein. The sample lists around 140,000 distinct CDR3 sequences; approximately 22% were seen once. The sequenced sample was naive CD4+ T cells from blood. The receptors were sampled from a human donor in good health.

This clonotype was picked up one time. The chain links TRBV28 to TRBJ2-1; D might be TRBD1 (6 bases). This CDR3 comprises 12 residues. The V gene's germline CDR1 is MDHEN and CDR2 SYDVKM. Trimming left V 2 bases short and J 10 bases short, with 9 bases between. CDR3 DNA sequence: TGTGCCAGCAGTTTAACCGACAGGGAGCAGTTCTTC. This encodes CASSLTDREQFF. Variable domain in full (rest from reference TRBV28 and TRBJ2-1): DVKVTQSSRYLVKRTGEKVFLECVQDMDHENMFWYRQDPGLGLRLIYFSYDVKMKEKGDIPEGYSVSREKKERFSLILESASTNQTSMYLCASSLTDREQFFGPGTRLTVL.

The chain is built from TRBV6-1 and TRBJ2-1; D is perhaps TRBD2 (6 bases). V lost 6 bases, J lost 0 bases, and 21 bases lay in between. Germline CDR1 is MNHNS and CDR2 is SASEGT. CDR3 length: 18 residues. The CDR3 DNA sequence: TGTGCCAGCAGATCGGATGGCGGGGCCCGAAGCTCCTACAATGAGCAGTTCTTC. As protein: CASRSDGGARSSYNEQFF.

V usage is TRBV11-2 and J usage is TRBJ2-7; 7 bases are shared with TRBD1. Germline V gene sequence: CDR1 SGHAT, CDR2 FQNNGV. The CDR3 covers 14 residues. V shed 3 bases, J shed 4 bases, and the junction held 6 bases outside the gene matches. The CDR3 DNA sequence: TGTGCCAGCAGCTTGGGGCAGGGGGTATACGAGCAGTACTTC. As protein: CASSLGQGVYEQYF.

This chain links TRBV29-1 with TRBJ2-7; TRBD1 is a possible D gene (6 bases). The V gene lost 4 bases and the J gene lost 0 bases, with 10 bases spanning the gap. The CDR3 contains 13 residues. Per the germline V gene, CDR1 is SQVTM and CDR2 is ANQGSEA. DNA of the CDR3: TGCAGCGTTGGGACAGTACGCTCCTACGAGCAGTACTTC. Its protein is CSVGTVRSYEQYF.

The chain carries TRBV5-1 and TRBJ2-2; 10 nucleotides match TRBD1. Per the germline V gene, CDR1 is SGHRS and CDR2 is YFSETQ. The trim removed 1 base at V and 4 bases at J, leaving 1 base unmatched. This CDR3 has 15 amino acids. This chain's CDR3 is CASSLRTGGTGELFF. The CDR3 DNA is TGCGCCAGCAGCTTGAGGACAGGGGGCACCGGGGAGCTGTTTTTT. Based on the CDR3 plus reference TRBV5-1 and TRBJ2-2, the full variable domain is KAGVTQTPRYLIKTRGQQVTLSCSPISGHRSVSWYQQTPGQGLQFLFEYFSETQRNKGNFPGRFSGRQFSNSRSEMNVSTLELGDSALYLCASSLRTGGTGELFFGEGSRLTVL.

V usage is TRBV7-2 and J usage is TRBJ1-1, with TRBD1 identical over 8 bases. Losses at the gene ends were 4 bases for V and 5 bases for J; bases not matched to a gene: 3. Germline-derived CDR1 and CDR2 are SGHTA and FQGNSA. The CDR3 runs to 13 residues. CDR3 DNA sequence: TGTGCCAGCAGCTCGGACAGGGTAACTGAAGCTTTCTTT. Its protein product is CASSSDRVTEAFF. The full variable domain, rest sourced from reference TRBV7-2 and TRBJ1-1, is GAGVSQSPSNKVTEKGKDVELRCDPISGHTALYWYRQSLGQGLEFLIYFQGNSAPDKSGLPSDRFSAERTGGSVSTLTIQRTQQEDSAVYLCASSSDRVTEAFFGQGTRLTVV.

The rearrangement joins TRBV5-1 to TRBJ2-5; 12 nucleotides match TRBD1. J gave up 4 bases and V 4 bases, and 14 bases lay outside the gene matches. Germline-derived CDR1 and CDR2 are SGHRS and YFSETQ. CDR3 length: 18 residues. The DNA for the CDR3 is TGCGCCAGCAGCCGGTCGGGACAGGGGGCGTTGGTTCGAGAGACCCAGTACTTC. Its translation is CASSRSGQGALVRETQYF. Drawing the rest from reference TRBV5-1 and TRBJ2-5, the complete variable domain is KAGVTQTPRYLIKTRGQQVTLSCSPISGHRSVSWYQQTPGQGLQFLFEYFSETQRNKGNFPGRFSGRQFSNSRSEMNVSTLELGDSALYLCASSRSGQGALVRETQYFGPGTRLLVL.

V and J are TRBV20-1 and TRBJ2-7, with 8 bases matching TRBD2. J gave up 4 bases and V 3 bases, and 11 bases lay outside the gene matches. The V gene's germline CDR1 is DFQATT and CDR2 SNEGSKA (reference sequence). The CDR3 loop spans 15 amino acids. CDR3 in DNA: TGCAGTGCTAGCGCTGTCTCGCGGGGGGTGTACGAGCAGTACTTC. The encoded protein is CSASAVSRGVYEQYF.

The chain carries TRBV11-2 and TRBJ2-3; 9 bases match TRBD2. This CDR3 has 17 residues. Unmatched junction bases numbered 11, after V lost 5 bases and J lost 2 bases. From germline, CDR1 is SGHAT and CDR2 FQNNGV. CDR3: CASSHYRERGVTDTQYF. CDR3 in DNA: TGTGCCAGCAGCCACTACAGGGAGCGGGGGGTCACAGATACGCAGTATTTT.

This clonotype was found a few times. This chain links TRBV28 with TRBJ2-1, with D perhaps being TRBD1 or TRBD2 (7 bases each). The length of the CDR3 is 16 residues. Trimming stripped 4 bases from V and 4 bases from J, with 17 bases between. Germline CDR1 reads MDHEN; CDR2 reads SYDVKM. The CDR3 spells CASSSRGGRLYNEQFF. The CDR3 nucleotides are TGTGCCAGCAGTTCCAGGGGGGGCCGACTATACAATGAGCAGTTCTTC. The variable domain in full, with the rest retrieved from reference TRBV28 and TRBJ2-1, is DVKVTQSSRYLVKRTGEKVFLECVQDMDHENMFWYRQDPGLGLRLIYFSYDVKMKEKGDIPEGYSVSREKKERFSLILESASTNQTSMYLCASSSRGGRLYNEQFFGPGTRLTVL.

The CDR3 loop reads CASSLALKDTGELFF. CDR3 in DNA: TGTGCCAGCAGCTTAGCCCTTAAAGACACCGGGGAGCTGTTTTTT. This chain links TRBV7-2 with TRBJ2-2, with D hard to call. This CDR3 region has 15 residues. Trimming took 0 bases from V and 3 from J, leaving 8 bases between them. The V gene's germline CDR1 is SGHTA and CDR2 FQGNSA.

This chain links TRBV20-1 with TRBJ2-7; TRBD1 agrees at 7 bases. The CDR3 length is 16 residues. V was clipped by 0 bases and J by 2 bases; unmatched bases: 10. The germline CDR1 and CDR2 sequences are DFQATT and SNEGSKA (reference sequence). CDR3 DNA: TGCAGTGCTAGAGAACGACTGACAGGGCAACCCTACGAGCAGTACTTC. Translated, it gives CSARERLTGQPYEQYF.

V and J are TRBV27 and TRBJ2-7; TRBD1 agrees at 10 bases. Germline-derived CDR1 and CDR2 are MNHEY and SMNVEV (reference sequence). The CDR3 is 17 amino acids. The trim removed 5 bases at V and 0 bases at J, leaving 10 bases unmatched. Written as DNA, the CDR3 is TGTGCCAGCAGTGGAGGGGGACAGGGGCCGTACTCCTACGAGCAGTACTTC. Amino acid sequence: CASSGGGQGPYSYEQYF.

This clonotype was counted only a few times. V and J are TRBV27 and TRBJ2-7; maybe TRBD2 (5 bases). The length of the CDR3 is 14 residues. Trimming stripped 3 bases from V and 1 base from J, with 10 bases between. Germline V lookup: CDR1 MNHEY, CDR2 SMNVEV (reference sequence). The CDR3 DNA is TGTGCCAGCAGTTTCAGGACGGGGTCCTACGAGCAGTACTTC. Protein sequence: CASSFRTGSYEQYF.

This sequence joins TRBV14 and TRBJ1-3, with a weak D call TRBD1 (5 bases). Between the trimmed V and J ends, which lost 5 bases and 4 bases, there was a span of 12 bases. Germline assignment: CDR1 SGHDN and CDR2 FVKESK. The CDR3 spans 14 residues. This CDR3 reads CASSIGASGNTIYF. As DNA, the CDR3 is TGTGCCAGCAGCATCGGGGCCTCAGGAAACACCATATATTTT. The variable domain in full, completed from reference TRBV14 and TRBJ1-3, reads EAGVTQFPSHSVIEKGQTVTLRCDPISGHDNLYWYRRVMGKEIKFLLHFVKESKQDESGMPNNRFLAERTGGTYSTLKVQPAELEDSGVYFCASSIGASGNTIYFGEGSWLTVV.

The J gene is TRBJ2-5, the V gene TRBV5-4, with 10 bases matching TRBD2. In germline, CDR1 is SGHNT, CDR2 YYREEE (reference sequence). This CDR3 is built from 15 residues. V lost 4 bases to trimming and J lost 3 bases; unmatched junction nucleotides: 6. CDR3 loop: CASSPQGLAEETQYF. CDR3 in DNA: TGTGCCAGCAGCCCACAAGGACTAGCGGAAGAGACCCAGTACTTC.

This clonotype has more than one count but fewer than ten. The CDR3 loop is CASSQGPGLAATWQFF. As DNA, the CDR3 is TGTGCCAGCAGCCAAGGACCGGGACTAGCGGCCACCTGGCAGTTCTTC. This chain uses TRBV3-1 with TRBJ2-1, with 11 nucleotides matching TRBD2. Trimming removed 1 base from V and 12 bases from J; junction bases left unmatched: 11. Germline values: CDR1 LGHDT, CDR2 YNNKEL (reference sequence). This CDR3 has 16 residues.

The chain joins TRBV3-1 to TRBJ1-3; D is unresolved. V lost 4 bases and J 0 bases, leaving 7 bases between the germline ends. CDR3 length: 14 residues. CDR1 is LGHDT, CDR2 YNNKEL, per germline (reference sequence). CDR3 in amino acids: CASSLYSSGNTIYF. CDR3 DNA: TGTGCCAGCAGCCTTTATAGCTCTGGAAACACCATATATTTT.

J is TRBJ1-1 and V is TRBV7-9; possibly TRBD1 for D (5 bases). Looked up from germline, CDR1 is SEHNR and CDR2 is FQNEAQ (reference sequence). V shed 2 bases and J shed 6 bases, with 13 bases lying between them. The CDR3 length is 14 residues. The chain's CDR3 is CASSLPSRTPEAFF. The CDR3 DNA reads TGTGCCAGCAGCTTACCCTCCCGGACACCTGAAGCTTTCTTT.

The chain combines TRBV20-1 with TRBJ2-3; 8 positions agree with TRBD1. Trimming cost V 6 bases and J 6 bases; bases outside gene matches: 8. The CDR3 covers 13 residues. Germline CDR1 is DFQATT and CDR2 is SNEGSKA (reference sequence). The CDR3 DNA sequence: TGCAGTGCGAGTAAGGACAGGGAGGATACGCAGTATTTT. Amino acid sequence: CSASKDREDTQYF.

This clonotype was counted only a few times. CDR3 sequence (DNA): TGTGCCATCAGTGCAAATGGTGGGGGGAACACTGAAGCTTTCTTT. This sequence encodes CAISANGGGNTEAFF. The V and J genes are TRBV10-3 and TRBJ1-1; a possible D gene is TRBD1 (5 bases). Germline V gene sequence: CDR1 ENHRY, CDR2 SYGVKD. The CDR3 is 15 amino acids. V lost 4 bases and J 1 base, leaving 13 bases between the germline ends.

This clonotype appeared a few times. The chain links TRBV18 to TRBJ1-5, with 7 bases that match TRBD1. This CDR3 spans 15 amino acids. Germline V gene data show CDR1 as KGHSH and CDR2 as LQKENI. V was pared by 6 bases and J by 2 bases, with 7 bases of the junction left unmatched. The CDR3, as DNA: TGTGCCAGCTCCCTCAGTACAGGGGGCAATCAGCCCCAGCATTTT. The encoded protein is CASSLSTGGNQPQHF.

This clonotype was seen many times. CDR3 sequence reads: CASSTRTGTGELFF. CDR3 in DNA: TGTGCCAGCAGTACCCGGACAGGCACCGGGGAGCTGTTTTTT. This chain joins TRBV27 and TRBJ2-2; TRBD1 agrees at 7 bases. V was clipped by 5 bases and J by 4 bases; unmatched bases: 4. Per germline, CDR1 MNHEY and CDR2 SMNVEV (reference sequence). The CDR3 sequence is 14 residues long.

A few counts support this clonotype. The chain recombines TRBV9 with TRBJ2-1; possibly TRBD1 or TRBD2 for D (5 bases each). This CDR3 contains 12 residues. The ends were cut back, 4 bases at V and 11 bases at J, with 13 bases in the middle. Germline V gene sequence: CDR1 SGDLS, CDR2 YYNGEE. The CDR3 region has the DNA TGTGCCAGCAGCACTAGACAGTCGCAGCAGTTCTTC. It codes for CASSTRQSQQFF.

This clonotype was seen only a few times. The chain combines TRBV7-2 with TRBJ2-7, with 7 bases identical to TRBD2. After removal of 5 bases from V and 3 bases from J, the junction contained 7 bases not matched to a gene. This CDR3 spans 14 amino acids. Per germline, CDR1 SGHTA and CDR2 FQGNSA. The CDR3 sequence is CASSRGVVNYEQYF. Here the CDR3 DNA reads TGTGCCAGCAGCCGGGGGGTGGTAAACTACGAGCAGTACTTC.